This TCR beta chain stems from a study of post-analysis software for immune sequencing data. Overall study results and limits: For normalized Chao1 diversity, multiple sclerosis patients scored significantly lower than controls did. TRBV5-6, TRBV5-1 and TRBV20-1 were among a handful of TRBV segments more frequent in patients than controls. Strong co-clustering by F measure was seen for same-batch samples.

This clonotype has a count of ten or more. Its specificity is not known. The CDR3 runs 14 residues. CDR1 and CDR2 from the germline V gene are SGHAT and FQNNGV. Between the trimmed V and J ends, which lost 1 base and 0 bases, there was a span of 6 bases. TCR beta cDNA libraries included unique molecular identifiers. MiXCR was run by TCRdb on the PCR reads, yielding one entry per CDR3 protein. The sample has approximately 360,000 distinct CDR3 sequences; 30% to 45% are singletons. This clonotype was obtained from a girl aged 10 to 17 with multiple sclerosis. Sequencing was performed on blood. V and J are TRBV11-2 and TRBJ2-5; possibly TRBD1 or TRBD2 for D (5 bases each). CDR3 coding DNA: TGTGCCAGCAGCTTAGGGGGGTACCAAGAGACCCAGTACTTC. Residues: CASSLGGYQETQYF.